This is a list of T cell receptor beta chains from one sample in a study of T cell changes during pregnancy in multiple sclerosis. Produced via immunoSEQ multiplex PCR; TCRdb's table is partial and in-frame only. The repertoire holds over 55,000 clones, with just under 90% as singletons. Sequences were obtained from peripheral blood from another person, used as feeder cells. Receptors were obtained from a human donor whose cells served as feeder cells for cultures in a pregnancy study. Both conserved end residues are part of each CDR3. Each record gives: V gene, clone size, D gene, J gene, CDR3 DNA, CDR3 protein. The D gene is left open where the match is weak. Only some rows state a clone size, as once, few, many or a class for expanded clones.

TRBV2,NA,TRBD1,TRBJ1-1,TGTGCCAGCAGTGAAAGTCAGGACAGGGGGCTTGACACTGAAGCTTTCTTT,CASSESQDRGLDTEAFF
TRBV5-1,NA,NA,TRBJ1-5,TGCGCCAGCAGCGAGCAGGGGAGGGATCAGCCCCAGCATTTT,CASSEQGRDQPQHF
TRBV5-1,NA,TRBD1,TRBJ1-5,TGCGCCAGCAGCATCGGACAGGGCGATCAGCCCCAGCATTTT,CASSIGQGDQPQHF
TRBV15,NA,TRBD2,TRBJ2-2,TGTGCCACCAGCAGAGTTGGTAGCGGGAGTGGCGGGGAGCTGTTTTTT,CATSRVGSGSGGELFF
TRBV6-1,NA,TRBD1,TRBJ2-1,TGTGCCAGCAACACCGGGACAGTCAAAAGCAATGAGCAGTTCTTC,CASNTGTVKSNEQFF
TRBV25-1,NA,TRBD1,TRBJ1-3,TGTGCCAGCAGTGAATCCACGACAGGGGTGGGAAACACCATATATTTT,CASSESTTGVGNTIYF
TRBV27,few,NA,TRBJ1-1,TGTGCCAGCAGTTTAGGGGGGAGGGAAGCTTTCTTT,CASSLGGREAFF
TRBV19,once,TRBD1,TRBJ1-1,TGTGCCAGTAGTGGGACAGGGGGCACCTCTGAAGCTTTCTTT,CASSGTGGTSEAFF
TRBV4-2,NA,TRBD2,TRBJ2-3,TGTGCCAGCAGCCTTAGAATGGGGGGGGGAGAAGATACGCAGTATTTT,CASSLRMGGGEDTQYF
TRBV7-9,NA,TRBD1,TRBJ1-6,TGTGCCAGCAGCAAGCAGGGGGCTTCCAATTCACCCCTCCACTTT,CASSKQGASNSPLHF
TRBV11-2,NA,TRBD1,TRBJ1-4,TGTGCCAGCAGCCAAGGCCCGACAGGGCGAGTTTTT,CASSQGPTGRVF
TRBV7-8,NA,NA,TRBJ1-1,TGTGCCAGCACCCTTCGGGGGAACACTGAAGCTTTCTTT,CASTLRGNTEAFF
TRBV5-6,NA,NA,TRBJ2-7,TGTGCCAGCAGCTTTGGGACGAACTCCTACGAGCAGTACTTC,CASSFGTNSYEQYF
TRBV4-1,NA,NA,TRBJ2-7,TGCGCCAGCAGCCAAGTTCTGGGAGGTTTATCCGAGCAGTACTTC,CASSQVLGGLSEQYF
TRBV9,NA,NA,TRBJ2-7,TGTGCCAGCAGCGTGGGGGGAGACACCTACGAGCAGTACTTC,CASSVGGDTYEQYF
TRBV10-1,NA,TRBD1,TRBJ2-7,TGCGCCAGCAGCTCGACAGGGGCCTCGTACGAGCAGTACTTC,CASSSTGASYEQYF
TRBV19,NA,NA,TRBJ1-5,TGTGCCAGTTCCGGGACAACTAGCAATCAGCCCCAGCATTTT,CASSGTTSNQPQHF
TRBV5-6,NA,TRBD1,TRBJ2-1,TGTGCCAGCAGCCCTTCGGACAGGGGTCCGACAATGACGCAGTTCTTC,CASSPSDRGPTMTQFF
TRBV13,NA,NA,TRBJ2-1,TGTGCCAGCAGCTCTGACAATGAGCAGTTCTTC,CASSSDNEQFF
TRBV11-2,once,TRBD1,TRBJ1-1,TGTGCCAGCAGCTTCAGGGGGAGGTCGGACACTGAAGCTTTCTTT,CASSFRGRSDTEAFF
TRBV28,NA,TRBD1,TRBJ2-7,TGTGCCAGCAGTTTTAGGACAGGTCGCGTCCACGAGCAGTACTTC,CASSFRTGRVHEQYF
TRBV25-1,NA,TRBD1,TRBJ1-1,TGTGCCAGCGCCCGGGACAGGGGAATCACTGAAGCTTTCTTT,CASARDRGITEAFF
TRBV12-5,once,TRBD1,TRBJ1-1,TGTGCTAGTGGTTTGGACACAGGGGGCGCAACCTGGGGAACTGAAGCTTTCTTT,CASGLDTGGATWGTEAFF
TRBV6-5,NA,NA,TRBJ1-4,TGTGCCAGCAGCTTTGGACACCTTAATGAAAAACTGTTTTTT,CASSFGHLNEKLFF
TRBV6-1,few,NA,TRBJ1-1,TGTGCCAGCAGTGAAATCGGAGGGGCAGCCACTGAAGCTTTCTTT,CASSEIGGAATEAFF
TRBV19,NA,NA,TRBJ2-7,TGTGCCAGTAGTATTAACCCGACGGACGTCTACGAGCAGTACTTC,CASSINPTDVYEQYF
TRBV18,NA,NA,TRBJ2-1,TGTGCCAGCGCCCGCCCCGGGCGGGGCTCCTACAATGAGCAGTTCTTC,CASARPGRGSYNEQFF
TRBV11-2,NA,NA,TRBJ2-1,TGTGCCAGCAGCTTAGCCCCGGACGTGGGCAATGAGCAGTTCTTC,CASSLAPDVGNEQFF
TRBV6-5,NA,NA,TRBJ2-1,TGTGCCAGCAGGAAGGCAGGGGCTGGGTACAATGAGCAGTTCTTC,CASRKAGAGYNEQFF
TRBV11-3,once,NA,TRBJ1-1,TGTGCCAGCAGCCAGGACAGATTGACTGAAGCTTTCTTT,CASSQDRLTEAFF
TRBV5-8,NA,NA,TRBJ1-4,TGTGCCAGCAGCTTCGAAGTAAGGGGTGAAAAACTGTTTTTT,CASSFEVRGEKLFF
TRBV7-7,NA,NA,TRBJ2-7,TGTGCCAGCAGTTTAGGTTCAGGGTCCTACGAGCAGTACTTC,CASSLGSGSYEQYF
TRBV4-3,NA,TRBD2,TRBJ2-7,TGCGCCAGCAGCCCCTCGGGGAGGGACGAGCAGTACTTC,CASSPSGRDEQYF
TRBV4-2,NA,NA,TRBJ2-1,TGTGCCAGCAGCCACTTAGTTGGACCCGACAATGAGCAGTTCTTC,CASSHLVGPDNEQFF
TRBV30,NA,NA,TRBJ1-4,TGTGCCTGGAGTGGAAGAGAGAATGAAAAACTGTTTTTT,CAWSGRENEKLFF
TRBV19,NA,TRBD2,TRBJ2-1,TGTGCCAGTAGTTTGGGCGGGAGCCCCTATAGATACAATGAGCAGTTCTTC,CASSLGGSPYRYNEQFF
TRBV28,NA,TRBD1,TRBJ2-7,TGTGCCAGCAGTTTAGGGACAGGGTTCTACGAGCAGTACTTC,CASSLGTGFYEQYF
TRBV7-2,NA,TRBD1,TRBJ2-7,TGTGCCAGCAGCAGACAGGGATCCTACGAGCAGTACTTC,CASSRQGSYEQYF
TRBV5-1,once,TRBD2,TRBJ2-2,TGCGCCAGCAGCTTGGGCGGTACCGGGACTACCCTCGGCGGGGAGCTGTTTTTT,CASSLGGTGTTLGGELFF
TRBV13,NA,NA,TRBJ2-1,TGTGCCAGCAGCTTAGGCTTGCTCAATGAGCAGTTCTTC,CASSLGLLNEQFF
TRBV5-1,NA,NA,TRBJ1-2,TGCGCCAGCAGCCAGGGTAGAATCTATGGCTACACCTTC,CASSQGRIYGYTF
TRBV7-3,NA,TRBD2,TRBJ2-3,TGTGCCAGCAGCACCGGACTAGCGGCTAGCACAGATACGCAGTATTTT,CASSTGLAASTDTQYF
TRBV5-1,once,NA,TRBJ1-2,TGCGCCAGCAGCTTGAATCAGGGGATGCCCTATGGCTACACCTTC,CASSLNQGMPYGYTF
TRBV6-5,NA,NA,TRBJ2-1,TGTGCCAGCTTTGGGTACAATGAGCAGTTCTTC,CASFGYNEQFF
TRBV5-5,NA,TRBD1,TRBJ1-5,TGTGCCAGCAGCTTTAGGACAGGGGGCAATCAGCCCCAGCATTTT,CASSFRTGGNQPQHF
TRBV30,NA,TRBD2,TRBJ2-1,TGTGCCTGGAGTGTAGGCGGGAGGGGTAATGAGCAGTTCTTC,CAWSVGGRGNEQFF
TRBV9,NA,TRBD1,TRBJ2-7,TGTGCCAGCAGCGTCAGGGGGACCTCCTCCTACGAGCAGTACTTC,CASSVRGTSSYEQYF
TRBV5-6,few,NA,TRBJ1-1,TGTGCCAGCAGCTTGGGAGGGGGGAACACTGAAGCTTTCTTT,CASSLGGGNTEAFF